Presented here are 3 T cell receptor beta chains from one specimen sequenced in a study of long-term antiretroviral therapy in people with HIV. The run of the v3.0 immunoSEQ assay was at survey level. Generated by immunoSEQ multiplex PCR, the TCRdb table keeps only in-frame clones and is missing some. The sample shows around 13,000 clones, roughly nine tenths of them seen only once. The input for sequencing was unsorted PBMCs, taken 2.1 years after starting antiretroviral therapy. The receptors shown here come from a woman between 35 and 50 years old with HIV.

This chain joins TRBV7-2 and TRBJ2-5, with D perhaps assigned TRBD1 or TRBD2 (6 bases each). The CDR3 totals 14 residues. Looked up from germline, CDR1 is SGHTA and CDR2 is FQGNSA. Between the trimmed V and J ends, which lost 5 bases and 2 bases, there was a span of 12 bases. The CDR3 sequence is CASSPPGAQETQYF. CDR3 nucleotide sequence: TGTGCCAGCAGCCCGCCGGGGGCACAAGAGACCCAGTACTTC.

V gene TRBV7-9 combines with J gene TRBJ2-2; TRBD2 agrees at 9 bases. V dropped 2 bases and J dropped 3; count of bases not matched to a gene: 7. Germline loops: CDR1 SEHNR, CDR2 FQNEAQ (reference sequence). The CDR3 loop spans 17 amino acids. CDR3 coding DNA: TGTGCCAGCAGCTTACCCCGCGGGGGGGCCGACACCGGGGAGCTGTTTTTT. Its protein product is CASSLPRGGADTGELFF.

The chain couples TRBV5-1 to TRBJ2-7; TRBD2 matches at 9 bases. With V trimmed by 5 bases and J by 3 bases, 9 bases remained unmatched. Germline CDR1 SGHRS, CDR2 YFSETQ. The CDR3 runs to 15 residues. CDR3 protein: CASRMLAGDRYEQYF. The CDR3, as DNA: TGCGCCAGCAGGATGTTAGCGGGAGATCGCTACGAGCAGTACTTC.